The clone carrying this T cell receptor beta chain showed up many times. Its antigen is unknown. Germline-derived CDR1 and CDR2 are SGDLS and YYNGEE. The CDR3 is made up of 15 amino acids. V gave up 2 bases and J gave up 3 bases, with 14 bases separating them. TCRdb ran MiXCR on the 5' RACE reads and lists one entry per CDR3 protein. The data show some 790,000 distinct CDR3 sequences, over 15% seen once. This entry is derived from a study of identical twins. Study results and limitations: High-abundance cord blood beta clonotypes had fewer insertions; memory repertoires showed none. Twins' excess sharing was less marked for out-of-frame beta sequences.

The sample was also reused in another study, on T cells expressing NK-cell markers. Per that paper: Whether expanded NKG2C-expressing T cell clones recognize HCMV is unknown.

The chain links TRBV9 to TRBJ2-5, with D possibly TRBD1 on 6 matching bases. Sequencing was carried out using PBMCs. This receptor was taken from a woman under 30 in good health. The DNA for the CDR3 is TGTGCCAGCAGCGTGGGGGCATATCCGGAAGAGACCCAGTACTTC. Translation: CASSVGAYPEETQYF.